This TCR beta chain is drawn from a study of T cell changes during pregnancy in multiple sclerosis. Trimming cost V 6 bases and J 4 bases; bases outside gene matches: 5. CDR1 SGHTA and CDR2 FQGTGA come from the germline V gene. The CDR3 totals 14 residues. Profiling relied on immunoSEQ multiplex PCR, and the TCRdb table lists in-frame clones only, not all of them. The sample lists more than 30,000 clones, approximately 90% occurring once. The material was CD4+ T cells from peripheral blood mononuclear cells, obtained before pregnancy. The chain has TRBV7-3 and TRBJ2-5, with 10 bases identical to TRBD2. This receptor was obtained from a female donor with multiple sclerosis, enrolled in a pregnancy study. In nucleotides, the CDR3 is TGTGCCAGCAGTAATAGCGGGGGGTCAGAGACCCAGTACTTC. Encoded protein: CASSNSGGSETQYF.